This entry lists 18 T cell receptor beta chains sequenced from one sample in a study of blood T cell repertoires in COVID-19. Profiling relied on immunoSEQ multiplex PCR, and the TCRdb table lists in-frame clones only, not all of them. The table shows about 140,000 clones, with about four fifths occurring only once. Sample: peripheral blood. The source of these receptors is a man between 65 and 85 years old who had recovered from COVID-19.

The chain has TRBV7-9 and TRBJ1-3; D is possibly TRBD1 (5 bases). The CDR3 length is 16 residues. V lost 3 bases to trimming and J lost 0 bases, with 12 bases between them. Germline V gives CDR1 SEHNR, CDR2 FQNEAQ (reference sequence). CDR3 in DNA: TGTGCCAGCAGCTTGGCCCTGGACAACTCTGGAAACACCATATATTTT. Its translation is CASSLALDNSGNTIYF. The variable domain in full, completed from reference TRBV7-9 and TRBJ1-3, reads DTGVSQNPRHKITKRGQNVTFRCDPISEHNRLYWYRQTLGQGPEFLTYFQNEAQLEKSRLLSDRFSAERPKGSFSTLEIQRTEQGDSAMYLCASSLALDNSGNTIYFGEGSWLTVV.

Details on this clone: One junction end disagrees with the germline gene, perhaps due to a read error. The chain recombines TRBV7-8 with TRBJ1-6; 8 positions match TRBD1. Germline CDR1 and CDR2: SGHVS and FQNEAQ. This CDR3 spans 20 amino acids. This CDR3 is CASSFTRDRLIGSDNSPLHF. Here the CDR3 DNA reads TGTGCCAGCAGCTTTACTCGGGACAGGCTTATCGGCTCCGATAATTCACCCCTCCACTTT.

The CDR3 protein is CASSQEVVRFSSGNTIYF. In nucleotides, the CDR3 is TGTGCCAGCAGCCAAGAGGTGGTGCGGTTTTCCTCTGGAAACACCATATATTTT. J is TRBJ1-3 and V is TRBV14; D unresolved. Germline CDR1 reads SGHDN; CDR2 reads FVKESK. The V gene lost 0 bases and the J gene lost 0 bases, with 15 bases spanning the gap. The CDR3 is 18 residues long.

The chain's CDR3 is CSVQTGRASSTDTQYF. CDR3 coding DNA: TGCAGCGTTCAAACGGGGAGAGCGTCTAGCACAGATACGCAGTATTTT. V is TRBV29-1 and J is TRBJ2-3; a possible D gene is TRBD2 (5 bases). The CDR3 spans 16 residues. V was trimmed by 5 bases and J by 0 bases, leaving 18 bases between them. From germline, CDR1 is SQVTM and CDR2 ANQGSEA.

The chain has TRBV5-6 and TRBJ2-7; D possibly corresponds to TRBD1 (6 bases). The CDR3 length is 15 residues. Germline values: CDR1 SGHDT, CDR2 YYEEEE. Between the trimmed V and J ends, which lost 1 base and 6 bases, there was a span of 17 bases. In DNA form, the CDR3 reads TGTGCCAGCAGCTTGTACCCAGGGGCCCCCGGCGAGCAGTACTTC. Amino acids: CASSLYPGAPGEQYF.

The rearrangement links TRBV18 to TRBJ1-1; 7 positions agree with TRBD1. The CDR3 has 14 amino acids. The germline gives CDR1 KGHSH, CDR2 LQKENI. V shed 8 bases, J shed 2 bases, and the junction held 8 bases outside the gene matches. The CDR3 region has the DNA TGTGCCAGCCTTGACAGGGTAGGAAACACTGAAGCTTTCTTT. The encoded protein is CASLDRVGNTEAFF.

The gene calls are TRBV27 and TRBJ2-3, with 9 nucleotides matching TRBD2. Trimming at V came to 3 bases and at J to 5 bases, leaving 6 bases not matched to a gene. This CDR3 has 15 residues. Germline V gives CDR1 MNHEY, CDR2 SMNVEV (reference sequence). CDR3 protein: CASSLREGLGDTQYF. The CDR3 nucleotides are TGTGCCAGCAGTTTGCGGGAGGGCCTGGGAGATACGCAGTATTTT.

The genes are TRBV19 and TRBJ2-6, with D maybe TRBD2 (6 bases). CDR3 length: 17 residues. Trimming cost V 2 bases and J 2 bases, with 13 bases left between them. The germline V gene has CDR1 LNHDA and CDR2 SQIVND (reference sequence). The CDR3 region is CASSILSGGPGANVLTF. The DNA of the CDR3 is TGTGCCAGTAGTATACTCTCCGGGGGACCTGGGGCCAACGTCCTGACTTTC.

This chain connects TRBV7-2 to TRBJ1-6; D may be TRBD1 (5 bases). Trimming stripped 5 bases from V and 5 bases from J, with 16 bases between. In germline, CDR1 is SGHTA, CDR2 FQGNSA. The CDR3 is 16 amino acids. CDR3 sequence (DNA): TGTGCCAGCAGCAGAACAGGCGGACCAAATAATTCACCCCTCCACTTT. Its protein product is CASSRTGGPNNSPLHF.

The DNA of the CDR3 is TGTGCCAGTAGTAGCCGCCCAGGGTACCAAGAGACCCAGTACTTC. This sequence encodes CASSSRPGYQETQYF. The chain uses TRBV19 and TRBJ2-5, with a possible D match to TRBD1 (5 bases). The CDR3 length is 15 residues. Trimming stripped 4 bases from V and 0 bases from J, with 12 bases between. The germline CDR1 and CDR2 sequences are LNHDA and SQIVND (reference sequence).

The CDR3 here is CASSEGAEPYKDTQYF. The CDR3, as DNA: TGTGCCAGCAGTGAGGGGGCGGAACCGTATAAAGATACGCAGTATTTT. The rearrangement uses TRBV25-1 and TRBJ2-3, with TRBD1 as a possible D gene (6 bases). This CDR3 contains 16 residues. Trimming removed 3 bases from V and 5 bases from J, with 18 bases in between. Germline assignment: CDR1 MGHDK and CDR2 SYGVNS.

This chain uses TRBV5-1 with TRBJ1-3; 9 positions agree with TRBD1. V lost 4 bases, J lost 6 bases, and 5 bases stayed unmatched. The CDR3 sequence is 14 residues long. CDR1 and CDR2 (germline): SGHRS, YFSETQ. The CDR3 loop reads CASSIWTGANTIYF. CDR3 coding DNA: TGCGCCAGCAGCATCTGGACAGGGGCAAACACCATATATTTT.

J is TRBJ2-1 and V is TRBV27; 11 bases are a match to TRBD2. The germline CDR1 and CDR2 sequences are MNHEY and SMNVEV (reference sequence). Germline trimming cut 3 bases from V and 9 bases from J; bases unmatched to any gene: 7. This CDR3 has 15 residues. DNA for the CDR3: TGTGCCAGCAGTTTCGTAGCGGGAGGGCCAACTGAGCAGTTCTTC. Translated, it gives CASSFVAGGPTEQFF.

This clone was recorded a few times. This chain connects TRBV29-1 to TRBJ2-7; D not resolved. The CDR3 runs to 12 residues. The ends were cut back, 4 bases at V and 3 bases at J, with 10 bases in the middle. The germline CDR1 and CDR2 sequences are SQVTM and ANQGSEA. Here the CDR3 reads CSVAGSLYEQYF. The CDR3, as DNA: TGCAGCGTTGCTGGTAGCCTCTACGAGCAGTACTTC.

This clone was counted a few times. V and J are TRBV3-1 (or the pseudogene TRBV3-2) and TRBJ1-1, with D unresolved. V shed 2 bases and J shed 6 bases, with 13 bases lying between them. The CDR3 is 14 residues long. Per germline, CDR1 LGHDT and CDR2 YNNKEL (reference sequence). The CDR3 DNA follows: TGTGCCAGCAGCCAAAGCGGCCAGGCCCCTGAAGCTTTCTTT. Protein product: CASSQSGQAPEAFF.

This clone came up a few times. The chain has TRBV6-4 and TRBJ2-1; TRBD1 is a possible D gene (5 bases). In germline, CDR1 is MRHNA, CDR2 SNTAGT. CDR3 length: 15 amino acids. The ends were cut back, 2 bases at V and 0 bases at J, with 8 bases in the middle. Here the CDR3 DNA reads TGTGCCAGCAGTGACACGGACACCTCCTACAATGAGCAGTTCTTC. Protein: CASSDTDTSYNEQFF.

The chain is built from TRBV7-9 and TRBJ2-7, with 7 bases that match TRBD2. Germline V gene sequence: CDR1 SEHNR, CDR2 FQNEAQ (reference sequence). J was trimmed by 7 bases and V by 5 bases; bases with no gene match: 8. CDR3 length equals 13 residues. CDR3 sequence reads: CASSGRTGGEQYF. CDR3 sequence (DNA): TGTGCCAGCAGCGGTAGGACCGGGGGGGAGCAGTACTTC.

This sequence joins TRBV5-1 and TRBJ2-5; D is uncertain. Per the germline V gene, CDR1 is SGHRS and CDR2 is YFSETQ. This CDR3 spans 13 amino acids. The V end lost 5 bases, the J end lost 5 bases, and 13 bases lay between the germline ends. The CDR3 sequence is CASSPEVVETQYF. CDR3 sequence (DNA): TGCGCCAGCAGTCCCGAGGTGGTGGAGACCCAGTACTTC.